This T cell receptor beta chain came from a study of early T cells in non-severe SARS-CoV-2 infection. Unique molecular identifiers were added to individual cDNA molecules. In TCRdb, the 5' RACE reads were re-called with MiXCR into one record per CDR3 protein. The sample shows about 80,000 distinct CDR3 sequences, roughly 5.3% of them seen only once. Sequenced material: whole blood, taken at baseline. The sequence was obtained from an adult who was a healthcare worker with PCR-confirmed SARS-CoV-2 infection or an uninfected control (not recorded which).

The chain's CDR3 is CASSLGGRGNQPQHF. Here the CDR3 DNA reads TGTGCCAGCAGCTTAGGGGGGCGCGGCAATCAGCCCCAGCATTTT. The V and J genes are TRBV13 and TRBJ1-5, with TRBD1 as a possible D gene (5 bases). The V gene's germline CDR1 is PRHDT and CDR2 FYEKMQ (reference sequence). V was trimmed by 0 bases and J by 2 bases, leaving 8 bases between them. The CDR3 has 15 residues. The full variable domain, with the rest looked up from reference TRBV13 and TRBJ1-5, is AAGVIQSPRHLIKEKRETATLKCYPIPRHDTVYWYQQGPGQDPQFLISFYEKMQSDKGSIPDRFSAQQFSDYHSELNMSSLELGDSALYFCASSLGGRGNQPQHFGDGTRLSIL.